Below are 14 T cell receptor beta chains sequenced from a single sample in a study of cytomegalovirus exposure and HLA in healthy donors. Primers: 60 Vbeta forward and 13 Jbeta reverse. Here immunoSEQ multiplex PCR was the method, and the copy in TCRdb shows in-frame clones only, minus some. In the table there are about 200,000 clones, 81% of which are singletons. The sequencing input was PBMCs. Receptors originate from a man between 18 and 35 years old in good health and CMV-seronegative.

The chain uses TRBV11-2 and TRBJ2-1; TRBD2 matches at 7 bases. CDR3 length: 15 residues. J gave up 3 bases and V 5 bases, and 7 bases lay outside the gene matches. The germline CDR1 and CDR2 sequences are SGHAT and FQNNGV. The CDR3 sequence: CASSTTSSYYNEQFF. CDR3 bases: TGTGCCAGCAGCACGACTAGCAGCTACTACAATGAGCAGTTCTTC.

The CDR3 DNA is TGTGCCAGCAGCAGACAAGCAGGGTCACCCCTCCACTTT. It yields the protein CASSRQAGSPLHF. The chain links TRBV7-2 to TRBJ1-6; tentatively, D is TRBD1 (5 bases). Germline V lookup: CDR1 SGHTA, CDR2 FQGNSA. This CDR3 region has 13 residues. V was cut by 5 bases and J by 10 bases, with 12 bases left in between.

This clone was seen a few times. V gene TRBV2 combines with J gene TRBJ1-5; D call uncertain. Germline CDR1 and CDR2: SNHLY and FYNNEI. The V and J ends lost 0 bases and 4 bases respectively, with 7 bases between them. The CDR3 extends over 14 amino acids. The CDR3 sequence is CASSEALRNQPQHF. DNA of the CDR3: TGTGCCAGCAGTGAAGCGCTTCGGAATCAGCCCCAGCATTTT.

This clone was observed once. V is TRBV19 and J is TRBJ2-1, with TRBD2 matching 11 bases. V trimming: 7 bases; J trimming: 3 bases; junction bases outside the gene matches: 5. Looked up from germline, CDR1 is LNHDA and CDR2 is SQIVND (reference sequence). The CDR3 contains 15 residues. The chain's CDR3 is CASKLSGGGYNEQFF. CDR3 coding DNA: TGTGCCAGTAAGCTTAGCGGGGGGGGCTACAATGAGCAGTTCTTC.

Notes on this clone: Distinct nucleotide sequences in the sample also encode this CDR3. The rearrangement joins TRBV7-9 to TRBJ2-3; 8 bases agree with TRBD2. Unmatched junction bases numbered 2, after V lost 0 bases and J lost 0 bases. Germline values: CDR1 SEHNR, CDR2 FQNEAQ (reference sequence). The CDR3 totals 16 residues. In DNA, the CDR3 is TGTGCCAGCAGCTTAGCGTCGGGGGGGAGCACAGATACGCAGTATTTT. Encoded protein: CASSLASGGSTDTQYF. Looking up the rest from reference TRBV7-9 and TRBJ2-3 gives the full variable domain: DTGVSQNPRHKITKRGQNVTFRCDPISEHNRLYWYRQTLGQGPEFLTYFQNEAQLEKSRLLSDRFSAERPKGSFSTLEIQRTEQGDSAMYLCASSLASGGSTDTQYFGPGTRLTVL.

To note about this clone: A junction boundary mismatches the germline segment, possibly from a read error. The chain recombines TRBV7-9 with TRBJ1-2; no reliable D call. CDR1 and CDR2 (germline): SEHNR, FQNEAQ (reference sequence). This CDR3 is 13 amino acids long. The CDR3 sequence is CSSSLAAYYGYTF. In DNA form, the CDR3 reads TGTTCCAGCAGCTTAGCAGCCTACTATGGCTACACCTTC. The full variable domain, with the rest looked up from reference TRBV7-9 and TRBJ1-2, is DTGVSQNPRHKITKRGQNVTFRCDPISEHNRLYWYRQTLGQGPEFLTYFQNEAQLEKSRLLSDRFSAERPKGSFSTLEIQRTEQGDSAMYLCSSSLAAYYGYTFGSGTRLTVV.

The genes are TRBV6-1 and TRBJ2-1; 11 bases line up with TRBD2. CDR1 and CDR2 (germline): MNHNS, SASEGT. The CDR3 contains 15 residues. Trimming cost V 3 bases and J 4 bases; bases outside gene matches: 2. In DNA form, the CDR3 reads TGTGCCAGCAGTGATGGACTAGCGGGTTACAATGAGCAGTTCTTC. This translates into CASSDGLAGYNEQFF.

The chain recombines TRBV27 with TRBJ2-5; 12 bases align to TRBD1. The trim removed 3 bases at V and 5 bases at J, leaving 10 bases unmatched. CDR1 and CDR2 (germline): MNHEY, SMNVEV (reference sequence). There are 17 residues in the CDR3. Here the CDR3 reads CASSLYAGTGGRETQYF. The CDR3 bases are TGTGCCAGCAGTTTGTACGCCGGGACAGGGGGCAGGGAGACCCAGTACTTC.

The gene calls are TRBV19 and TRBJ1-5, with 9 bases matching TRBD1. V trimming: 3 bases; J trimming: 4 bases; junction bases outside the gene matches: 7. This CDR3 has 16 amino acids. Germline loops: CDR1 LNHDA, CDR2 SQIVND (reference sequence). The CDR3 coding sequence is TGTGCCAGTAGTATGGAAGGACAGGGGCGAAATCAGCCCCAGCATTTT. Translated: CASSMEGQGRNQPQHF.

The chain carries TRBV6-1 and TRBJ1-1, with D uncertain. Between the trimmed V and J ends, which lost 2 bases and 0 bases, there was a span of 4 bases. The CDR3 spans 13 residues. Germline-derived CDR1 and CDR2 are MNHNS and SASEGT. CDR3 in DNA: TGTGCCAGCAGTGAAAACATGAACACTGAAGCTTTCTTT. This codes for CASSENMNTEAFF.

The CDR3 sequence: CASSIRLAGGLSSYNEQFF. CDR3 sequence (DNA): TGTGCCAGTAGTATACGACTAGCGGGGGGCCTCAGCTCCTACAATGAGCAGTTCTTC. The genes are TRBV19 and TRBJ2-1, with 13 positions matching TRBD2. Germline V gene data show CDR1 as LNHDA and CDR2 as SQIVND (reference sequence). Trimming cost V 2 bases and J 0 bases; bases outside gene matches: 7. The CDR3 has 19 amino acids.

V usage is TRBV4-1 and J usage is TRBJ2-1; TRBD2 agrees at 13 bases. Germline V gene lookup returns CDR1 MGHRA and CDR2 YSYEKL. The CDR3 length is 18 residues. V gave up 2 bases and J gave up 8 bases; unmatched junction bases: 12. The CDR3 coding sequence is TGCGCCAGCAGCCAACGCGAAAGGGGACTAGCGGGATTATATGAGCAGTTCTTC. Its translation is CASSQRERGLAGLYEQFF.

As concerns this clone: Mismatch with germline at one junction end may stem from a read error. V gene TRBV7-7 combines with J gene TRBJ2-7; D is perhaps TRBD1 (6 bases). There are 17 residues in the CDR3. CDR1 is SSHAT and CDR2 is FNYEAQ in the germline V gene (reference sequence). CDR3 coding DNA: TGTGCTAGCAGCTTAACTGATCCGGGACAAGGAACCTACGAGCAGTACTTC. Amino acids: CASSLTDPGQGTYEQYF.

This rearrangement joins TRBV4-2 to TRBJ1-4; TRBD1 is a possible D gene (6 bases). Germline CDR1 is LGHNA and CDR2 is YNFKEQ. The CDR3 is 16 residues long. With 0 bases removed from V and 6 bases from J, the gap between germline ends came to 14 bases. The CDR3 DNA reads TGTGCCAGCAGCCAAGATCAGGGAGGGGGGGATGAAAAACTGTTTTTT. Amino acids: CASSQDQGGGDEKLFF.